Each of the 22 T cell receptor beta chains below was sequenced from the same sample in a study of blood T cell repertoires in COVID-19. The protocol was immunoSEQ multiplex PCR, while the TCRdb copy is restricted to in-frame clones and leaves out a portion. The sample yields 300,000 to 350,000 clones, around 83% seen once. Material for sequencing was peripheral blood. The source of these receptors is a man aged 25-45 years with active or convalescent COVID-19.

This clone was counted many times. This chain links TRBV28 with TRBJ2-7; the D gene is possibly TRBD1 (5 bases). The CDR3 is 15 residues long. Germline CDR1 MDHEN, CDR2 SYDVKM. V gave up 2 bases and J gave up 6 bases, with 17 bases separating them. The CDR3 sequence: CASSLGLGASSEQYF. The CDR3, as DNA: TGTGCCAGCAGTTTAGGCCTAGGGGCTTCTTCCGAGCAGTACTTC. Complete variable domain (other parts from reference TRBV28 and TRBJ2-7): DVKVTQSSRYLVKRTGEKVFLECVQDMDHENMFWYRQDPGLGLRLIYFSYDVKMKEKGDIPEGYSVSREKKERFSLILESASTNQTSMYLCASSLGLGASSEQYFGPGTRLTVT.

The gene calls are TRBV30 and TRBJ1-6; TRBD1 aligns across 9 bases. The trim removed 3 bases at V and 7 bases at J, leaving 4 bases unmatched. CDR3 length: 14 residues. The germline V gene has CDR1 GTSNPN and CDR2 SVGIG (reference sequence). The CDR3: CAWSDGTGNSPLHF. In DNA form, the CDR3 reads TGTGCCTGGAGCGATGGGACAGGGAATTCACCCCTCCACTTT.

V is TRBV29-1 and J is TRBJ2-2, with no clear D. CDR1 SQVTM and CDR2 ANQGSEA come from the germline V gene. The V end was cut by 4 bases, the J end by 4 bases, with 10 bases between. The CDR3 is made up of 13 amino acids. This chain's CDR3 is CSVAQTGTGELFF. The CDR3 nucleotides read TGCAGCGTTGCTCAGACTGGCACCGGGGAGCTGTTTTTT.

This chain uses TRBV2 with TRBJ2-7, with TRBD1 identical over 7 bases. J lost 5 bases, V lost 10 bases, and 14 bases had no gene match. This CDR3 region has 14 residues. Germline loops: CDR1 SNHLY, CDR2 FYNNEI. This chain's CDR3 is CATFLRGQGNEQYF. CDR3 bases: TGTGCCACCTTCCTAAGGGGGCAGGGCAACGAGCAGTACTTC. Combining the CDR3 with reference TRBV2 and TRBJ2-7 gives the whole variable domain EPEVTQTPSHQVTQMGQEVILRCVPISNHLYFYWYRQILGQKVEFLVSFYNNEISEKSEIFDDQFSVERPDGSNFTLKIRSTKLEDSAMYFCATFLRGQGNEQYFGPGTRLTVT.

This clone was counted at least ten times. The V and J genes are TRBV4-3 and TRBJ2-1; D gene unclear. V lost 5 bases, J lost 2 bases, and 13 bases lay in between. The CDR3 length is 15 residues. The germline V gene encodes CDR1 LGHNA and CDR2 YSLEER. Written as DNA, the CDR3 is TGCGCCAGCAGCGAAAGCAACTTCCCCTACAATGAGCAGTTCTTC. It specifies CASSESNFPYNEQFF.

CDR3 amino acids: CSVLGQGVGETQYF. The CDR3 region has the DNA TGCAGCGTTTTGGGACAGGGGGTAGGGGAGACCCAGTACTTC. The chain uses TRBV29-1 and TRBJ2-5; 11 nucleotides agree with TRBD1. V lost 5 bases, J lost 5 bases, and 7 bases stayed unmatched. CDR1 SQVTM and CDR2 ANQGSEA come from the germline V gene. The CDR3 runs to 14 residues. Complete variable domain (other parts from reference TRBV29-1 and TRBJ2-5): SAVISQKPSRDICQRGTSLTIQCQVDSQVTMMFWYRQQPGQSLTLIATANQGSEATYESGFVIDKFPISRPNLTFSTLTVSNMSPEDSSIYLCSVLGQGVGETQYFGPGTRLLVL.

This clone has at least ten counts. V usage is TRBV5-5 and J usage is TRBJ2-3; perhaps TRBD2 as D (6 bases). Trimming left V 4 bases short and J 1 base short, with 16 bases between. The CDR3 covers 16 residues. Germline CDR1 and CDR2: SGHKS and YYEKEE (reference sequence). The CDR3, as DNA: TGTGCCAGCAGCGACGGCGGGGAGGCTCGCACAGATACGCAGTATTTT. It encodes CASSDGGEARTDTQYF.

Note on this clone: Sequence at one end of the junction differs from germline and may be a read error. The chain links TRBV3-1 (or the pseudogene TRBV3-2) to TRBJ2-3; TRBD1 aligns across 9 bases. Germline V gene data show CDR1 as LGHDT and CDR2 as YNNKEL (reference sequence). The CDR3 is 12 residues long. The CDR3 bases are TGTGCCAGCAGCCAAGAGGACAGGGGAAAGCATTTT. Translation: CASSQEDRGKHF.

The gene calls are TRBV11-2 and TRBJ1-6; D is uncertain. V shed 5 bases and J shed 6 bases, with 8 bases lying between them. CDR1 and CDR2 (germline): SGHAT, FQNNGV. The CDR3 totals 13 residues. This CDR3 is CASSLGRNSPLHF. The DNA for the CDR3 is TGTGCCAGCAGCCTTGGGCGTAATTCACCCCTCCACTTT.

This chain links TRBV2 with TRBJ2-5; D unclear. The CDR3 extends over 15 amino acids. From germline, CDR1 is SNHLY and CDR2 FYNNEI. V was cut by 6 bases and J by 2 bases, with 16 bases left in between. The CDR3: CASRLLIRDQETQYF. CDR3 nucleotides: TGTGCCAGCAGACTACTAATCCGCGATCAAGAGACCCAGTACTTC.

The chain is built from TRBV7-8 and TRBJ1-2; 9 nucleotides align to TRBD1. Germline V lookup: CDR1 SGHVS, CDR2 FQNEAQ. J gave up 2 bases and V 8 bases, and 6 bases lay outside the gene matches. The CDR3 spans 14 residues. CDR3: CASGRGTGNYGYTF. CDR3 bases: TGTGCCAGCGGGAGGGGGACAGGGAACTATGGCTACACCTTC.

The chain recombines TRBV5-5 with TRBJ2-5; 14 bases align to TRBD2. The V and J ends lost 4 bases and 3 bases, in that order; junction bases with no gene match: 5. CDR3 length equals 16 residues. Germline values: CDR1 SGHKS, CDR2 YYEKEE (reference sequence). DNA of the CDR3: TGTGCCAGCAGCAGAGAGGGACTAGCGGGAGAAGAGACCCAGTACTTC. It codes for CASSREGLAGEETQYF.

The chain combines TRBV7-6 with TRBJ2-4; TRBD2 matches 15 bases. The CDR3 consists of 20 residues. Germline CDR1 and CDR2: SGHVS and FNYEAQ. Losses at the gene ends were 5 bases for V and 1 base for J; bases not matched to a gene: 12. This CDR3 reads CASSPGGLAGGLWAKNIQYF. CDR3 bases: TGTGCCAGCAGCCCGGGCGGACTAGCGGGAGGGCTCTGGGCCAAAAACATTCAGTACTTC.

The V and J genes are TRBV6-2 or TRBV6-3 and TRBJ1-1; 9 nucleotides line up with TRBD1. The trim removed 5 bases at V and 5 bases at J, leaving 6 bases unmatched. Germline V gene lookup returns CDR1 MNHEY and CDR2 SVGEGT. The CDR3 loop spans 14 amino acids. CDR3 residues: CASSMTGGRTEAFF. CDR3 in DNA: TGTGCCAGCAGTATGACAGGGGGGAGGACTGAAGCTTTCTTT.

This clone was recorded only once. The chain couples TRBV19 to TRBJ1-5; a weak D match, TRBD1 (6 bases). The length of the CDR3 is 15 residues. Germline values: CDR1 LNHDA, CDR2 SQIVND (reference sequence). V lost 3 bases to trimming and J lost 4 bases, with 13 bases between them. The CDR3 DNA sequence: TGTGCCAGTAGTATGGGGGGGCTGGGAAATCAGCCCCAGCATTTT. Its protein is CASSMGGLGNQPQHF.

The J gene is TRBJ1-1, the V gene TRBV9, with a weak D call TRBD1 (5 bases). Germline CDR1 is SGDLS and CDR2 is YYNGEE. With 5 bases removed from V and 2 bases from J, the gap between germline ends came to 13 bases. The CDR3 contains 14 residues. This chain's CDR3 is CASSPRVFNTEAFF. For the CDR3, the DNA is TGTGCCAGCAGTCCCAGGGTTTTTAACACTGAAGCTTTCTTT.

The rearrangement links TRBV29-1 to TRBJ1-4; tentatively, D is TRBD1 (6 bases). The CDR3 has 13 residues. Germline V CDR1 and CDR2: SQVTM, ANQGSEA. Trimming cost V 3 bases and J 7 bases, with 12 bases left between them. The CDR3 loop is CSVESRGGEKLFF. The DNA for the CDR3 is TGCAGCGTTGAGTCCAGGGGCGGTGAAAAACTGTTTTTT.

The chain joins TRBV6-2 or TRBV6-3 to TRBJ2-1; TRBD2 agrees at 12 bases. V was clipped by 2 bases and J by 8 bases; unmatched bases: 13. CDR1 and CDR2 (germline): MNHEY, SVGEGT. CDR3 size: 18 residues. The CDR3 loop is CASSYRLAGDYLQDEQFF. CDR3 DNA sequence: TGTGCCAGCAGTTACAGACTAGCGGGGGACTATTTGCAGGATGAGCAGTTCTTC.

The chain has TRBV28 and TRBJ1-3, with D possibly TRBD1 on 5 matching bases. Trimming shortened V by 11 bases and J by 0 bases, and 8 bases separated the two germline ends. The germline CDR1 and CDR2 sequences are MDHEN and SYDVKM. The CDR3 loop spans 12 amino acids. The CDR3 loop reads CAWGSSGNTIYF. The DNA for the CDR3 is TGTGCCTGGGGCTCCTCTGGAAACACCATATATTTT. The whole variable domain, remainder taken from reference TRBV28 and TRBJ1-3, is DVKVTQSSRYLVKRTGEKVFLECVQDMDHENMFWYRQDPGLGLRLIYFSYDVKMKEKGDIPEGYSVSREKKERFSLILESASTNQTSMYLCAWGSSGNTIYFGEGSWLTVV.

J is TRBJ1-4 and V is TRBV4-2; 12 bases are a match to TRBD1. The CDR3 covers 16 residues. The trim removed 9 bases at V and 8 bases at J, leaving 13 bases unmatched. The germline V gene encodes CDR1 LGHNA and CDR2 YNFKEQ. CDR3 coding DNA: TGTGCCAGTACCCCCGCTCCGGGACAGGGGGCCGAAAAACTGTTTTTT. Its translation is CASTPAPGQGAEKLFF.

The chain recombines TRBV6-5 with TRBJ1-1; 7 positions agree with TRBD1. Per germline, CDR1 MNHEY and CDR2 SVGAGI. The CDR3 contains 14 residues. Unmatched junction bases numbered 9, after V lost 7 bases and J lost 4 bases. The CDR3 loop is CASIQDRVSTEAFF. DNA of the CDR3: TGTGCCAGCATACAAGACAGGGTTAGCACTGAAGCTTTCTTT.

The V and J genes are TRBV10-3 and TRBJ1-5, with D tentatively TRBD1 (6 bases). CDR3 size: 15 residues. Trimming cost V 0 bases and J 2 bases, with 8 bases left between them. Germline values: CDR1 ENHRY, CDR2 SYGVKD. Here the CDR3 reads CAISESGAGNQPQHF. CDR3 nucleotide sequence: TGTGCCATCAGTGAGTCGGGGGCCGGCAATCAGCCCCAGCATTTT.